This T cell receptor (beta chain) was captured by sequencing in a study of tumor-infiltrating lymphocytes in primary liver carcinoma. Study summary: Patients underwent resection of primary liver carcinoma. General study points: Because of bulk unsorted sampling, CD4+ and CD8+ repertoires were not subjected to comparison.

The blood RNA (from unsorted whole blood) was obtained, and germline DNA was also extracted. A constant-region primer served to make TCR beta cDNA from about 530 ng total RNA. Sequencing libraries for TCR beta derived from three nested multiplex PCR rounds that used slightly modified ARM-PCR. TCRdb independently ran MiXCR on the multiplex PCR reads; one entry per CDR3 protein. The sample has hundreds of thousands of distinct CDR3 sequences; 65% are singletons. Note on this clonotype: Its antigen is unidentified.

The TCR originated in a man aged 40-49 years with primary liver carcinoma and hepatitis B virus infection. The sample was peripheral blood.

CDR3 in amino acids: CASSFSGTSGYEQYF. CDR3 DNA sequence: TGTGCCAGCAGTTTTTCCGGGACTAGCGGCTACGAGCAGTACTTC. The V call is TRBV28, the J call TRBJ2-7; 11 nucleotides agree with TRBD2. The CDR3 is made up of 15 amino acids. V was clipped by 3 bases and J by 3 bases; unmatched bases: 4. CDR1 MDHEN and CDR2 SYDVKM come from the germline V gene.